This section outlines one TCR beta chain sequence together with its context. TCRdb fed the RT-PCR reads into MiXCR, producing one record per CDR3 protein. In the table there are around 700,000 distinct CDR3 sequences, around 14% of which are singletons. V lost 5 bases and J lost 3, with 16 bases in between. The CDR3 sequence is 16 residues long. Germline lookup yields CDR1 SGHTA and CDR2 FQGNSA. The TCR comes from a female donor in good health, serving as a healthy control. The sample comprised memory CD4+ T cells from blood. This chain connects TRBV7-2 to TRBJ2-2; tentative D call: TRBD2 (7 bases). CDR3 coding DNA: TGTGCCAGCAGCCGACGGGGGGCCCTGGACACCGGGGAGCTGTTTTTT. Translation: CASSRRGALDTGELFF.